Described below is a single T cell receptor beta chain sequence and its context. This receptor's antigen is unknown. The sample holds no much larger clone one base away, and base qualities are not on file. The CDR3 goes from the cysteine to the phenylalanine over 12 residues. Just CDR3 DNA is preserved here, 36 bases in frame from base 1. From a lookup of the germline V gene, CDR1 and CDR2 are SGDLS and YYNGEE. Trimming at the junction amounts to 7 bases on V and 6 bases on J, and the germline ends lie 13 bases apart. The sample comes from a study of technical replicates of blood from several donors (TCRdb year 2017). The library was obtained by the immunoSEQ multiplex PCR assay. Held by TCRdb, this immuneACCESS table contains in-frame sequences only and omits some clones. Under half of the omission traces to an unresolved V gene where checked; the cause of the rest is unknown. The sample records approximately 73,000 clones, 95% of which are singletons. Roughly 0.25% of the sample goes to the ten largest clones.

What was sequenced was T cells isolated from PBMCs. This clonotype was sampled from a human donor in good health. In this chain, TRBV9 is recombined with TRBJ1-2; the best D guess is TRBD1, with 6 bases matching. The CDR3 protein: CASVQGFHGYTF. The DNA sequence reads TGTGCCAGCGTACAGGGCTTCCATGGCTACACCTTC.